This entry is about one T cell receptor (beta chain). Its antigen remains unidentified. These data are taken from a study of T-cell reconstitution after alpha-beta-depleted transplantation in children. Trimming removed 3 bases at V and 1 base at J, with 9 bases between. Germline V gene sequence: CDR1 SQVTM, CDR2 ANQGSEA. CDR3 length equals 13 residues. Points from the study as a whole: The authors attributed T-cell counts and diversity one year after transplant mostly to newly produced T cells.

During its preparation, the TCRbeta library received unique molecular identifiers. TCRdb re-called the PCR reads through MiXCR, storing one row per CDR3 protein. The repertoire holds about 980,000 distinct CDR3 sequences, with about 29% as singletons. The receptor's source is a boy under two years old who had a stem cell transplant for SCID, so the T cells may come from the graft donor. The chain recombines TRBV29-1 with TRBJ2-5; D remains unclear. The sequencing used PBMCs, mostly from graft donor cells, collected 360 days after TCRalphabeta/CD19-depleted stem cell transplant. CDR3 sequence: CSVENGVQETQYF. As DNA, the CDR3 is TGCAGCGTTGAGAATGGGGTCCAAGAGACCCAGTACTTC. Full variable domain (missing parts from reference TRBV29-1 and TRBJ2-5): SAVISQKPSRDICQRGTSLTIQCQVDSQVTMMFWYRQQPGQSLTLIATANQGSEATYESGFVIDKFPISRPNLTFSTLTVSNMSPEDSSIYLCSVENGVQETQYFGPGTRLLVL.